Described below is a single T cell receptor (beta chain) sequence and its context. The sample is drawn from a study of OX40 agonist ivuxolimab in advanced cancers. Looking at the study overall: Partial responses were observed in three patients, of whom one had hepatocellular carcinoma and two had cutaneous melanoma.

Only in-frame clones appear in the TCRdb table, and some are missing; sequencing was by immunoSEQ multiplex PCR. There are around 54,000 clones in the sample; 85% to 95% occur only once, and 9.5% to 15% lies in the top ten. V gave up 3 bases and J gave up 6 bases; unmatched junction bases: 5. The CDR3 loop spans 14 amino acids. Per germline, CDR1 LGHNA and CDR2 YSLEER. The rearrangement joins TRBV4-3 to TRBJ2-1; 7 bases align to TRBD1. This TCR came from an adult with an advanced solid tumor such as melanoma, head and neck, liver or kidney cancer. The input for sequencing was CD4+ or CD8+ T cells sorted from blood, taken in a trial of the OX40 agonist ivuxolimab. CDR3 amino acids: CASSHRTGGNEQFF. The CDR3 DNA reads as TGCGCCAGCAGCCACCGGACAGGAGGCAATGAGCAGTTCTTC.